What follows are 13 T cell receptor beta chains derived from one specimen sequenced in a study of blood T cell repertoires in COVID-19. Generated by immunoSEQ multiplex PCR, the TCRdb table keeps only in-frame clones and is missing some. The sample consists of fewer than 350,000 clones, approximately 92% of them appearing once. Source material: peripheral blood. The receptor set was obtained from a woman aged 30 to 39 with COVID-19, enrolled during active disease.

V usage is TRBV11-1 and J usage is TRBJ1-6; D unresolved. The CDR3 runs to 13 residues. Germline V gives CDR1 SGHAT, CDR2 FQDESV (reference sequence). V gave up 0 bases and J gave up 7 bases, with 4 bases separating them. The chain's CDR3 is CASSLAANSPLHF. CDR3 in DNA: TGTGCCAGCAGCTTAGCGGCCAATTCACCCCTCCACTTT.

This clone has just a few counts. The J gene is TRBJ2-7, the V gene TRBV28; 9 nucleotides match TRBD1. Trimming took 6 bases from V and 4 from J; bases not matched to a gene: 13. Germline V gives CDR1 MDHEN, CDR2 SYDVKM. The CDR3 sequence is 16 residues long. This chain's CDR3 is CASSSPADRGEYEQYF. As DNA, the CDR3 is TGTGCCAGCAGCTCTCCAGCGGACAGGGGAGAGTACGAGCAGTACTTC.

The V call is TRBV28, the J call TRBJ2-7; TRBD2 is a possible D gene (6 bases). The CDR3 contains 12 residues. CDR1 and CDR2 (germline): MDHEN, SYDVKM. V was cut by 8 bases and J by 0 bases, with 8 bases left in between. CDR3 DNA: TGTGCCAGCTGGGGAGGCTCCTACGAGCAGTACTTC. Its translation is CASWGGSYEQYF.

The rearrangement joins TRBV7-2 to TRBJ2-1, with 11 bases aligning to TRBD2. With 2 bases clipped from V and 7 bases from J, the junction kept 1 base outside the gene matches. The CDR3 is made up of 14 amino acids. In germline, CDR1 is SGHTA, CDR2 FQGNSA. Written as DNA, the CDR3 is TGTGCCAGCAGCTTAACTAGCGGGGGAAATGAGCAGTTCTTC. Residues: CASSLTSGGNEQFF.

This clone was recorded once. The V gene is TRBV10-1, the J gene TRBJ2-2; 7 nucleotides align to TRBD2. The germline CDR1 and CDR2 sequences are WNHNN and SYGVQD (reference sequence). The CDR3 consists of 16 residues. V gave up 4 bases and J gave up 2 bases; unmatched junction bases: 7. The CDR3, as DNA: TGCGCCAGCAGTGGCAGGGCTAGCGGAAACACCGGGGAGCTGTTTTTT. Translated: CASSGRASGNTGELFF.

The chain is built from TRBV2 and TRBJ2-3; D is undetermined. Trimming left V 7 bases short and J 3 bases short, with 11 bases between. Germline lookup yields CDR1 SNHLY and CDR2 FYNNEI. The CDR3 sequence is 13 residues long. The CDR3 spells CASNGLGTDTQYF. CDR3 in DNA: TGTGCCAGCAACGGGTTAGGAACAGATACGCAGTATTTT.

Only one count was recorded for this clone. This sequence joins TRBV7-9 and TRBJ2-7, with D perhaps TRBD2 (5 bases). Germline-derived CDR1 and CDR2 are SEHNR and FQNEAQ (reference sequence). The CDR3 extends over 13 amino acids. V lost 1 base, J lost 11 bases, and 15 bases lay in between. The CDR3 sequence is CASSLGLGESEYF. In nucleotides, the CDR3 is TGTGCCAGCAGCTTAGGTCTCGGGGAATCAGAGTACTTC.

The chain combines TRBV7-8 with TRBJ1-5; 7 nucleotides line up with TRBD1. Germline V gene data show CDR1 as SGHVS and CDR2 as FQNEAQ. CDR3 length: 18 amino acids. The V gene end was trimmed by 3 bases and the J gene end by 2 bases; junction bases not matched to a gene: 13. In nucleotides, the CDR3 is TGTGCCAGCAGCTTCCACGGCCACAGGGGATTAGGCAATCAGCCCCAGCATTTT. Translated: CASSFHGHRGLGNQPQHF.

The CDR3 sequence is CASSQGRLAGAYNEQFF. Here the CDR3 DNA reads TGTGCCAGCAGCCAAGGGAGACTAGCGGGTGCCTACAATGAGCAGTTCTTC. The chain links TRBV3-1 (or the pseudogene TRBV3-2) to TRBJ2-1, with 10 bases that match TRBD2. The CDR3 is 17 amino acids. The J segment lost 2 bases and the V segment lost 1 base, leaving 5 bases of the junction unmatched. Looked up from germline, CDR1 is LGHDT and CDR2 is YNNKEL (reference sequence).

CDR3 DNA sequence: TGTGCCAGCAGTTCCCCCCGGGAAACTTTCTTT. Its protein is CASSSPRETFF. The chain couples TRBV6-5 to TRBJ1-1; D not resolved. This CDR3 region has 11 residues. V lost 4 bases to trimming and J lost 12 bases, with 12 bases between them. Germline CDR1 reads MNHEY; CDR2 reads SVGAGI.

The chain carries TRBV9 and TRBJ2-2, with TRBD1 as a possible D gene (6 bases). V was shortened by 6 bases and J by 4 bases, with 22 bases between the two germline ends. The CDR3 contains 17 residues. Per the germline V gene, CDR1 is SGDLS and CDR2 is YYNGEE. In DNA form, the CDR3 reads TGTGCCAGCACCCGTAGAGGCAGGGGCGAGGCCACCGGGGAGCTGTTTTTT. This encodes CASTRRGRGEATGELFF.

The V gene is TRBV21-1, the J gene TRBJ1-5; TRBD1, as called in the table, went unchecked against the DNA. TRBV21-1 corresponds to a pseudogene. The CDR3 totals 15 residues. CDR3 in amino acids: CASSEWTGGNQPQHF. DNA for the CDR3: TGTGCCAGCAGCGAATGGACAGGGGGCAATCAGCCCCAGCATTTT.

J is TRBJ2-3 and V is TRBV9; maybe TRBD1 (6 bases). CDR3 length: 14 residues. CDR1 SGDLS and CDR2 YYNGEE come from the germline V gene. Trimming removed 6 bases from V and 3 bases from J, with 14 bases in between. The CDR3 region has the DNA TGTGCCAGCAAACAGGGAGAGGTGACAGATACGCAGTATTTT. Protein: CASKQGEVTDTQYF. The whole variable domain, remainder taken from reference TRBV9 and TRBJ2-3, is DSGVTQTPKHLITATGQRVTLRCSPRSGDLSVYWYQQSLDQGLQFLIQYYNGEERAKGNILERFSAQQFPDLHSELNLSSLELGDSALYFCASKQGEVTDTQYFGPGTRLTVL.